Below are 30 T cell receptor beta chains sequenced from a single sample in a study of cytomegalovirus exposure and HLA in healthy donors. The PCR contained 60 Vbeta and 13 Jbeta primers. Sequencing used immunoSEQ multiplex PCR; TCRdb keeps in-frame clones, though not all of them. The table shows over 130,000 clones, with approximately 70% occurring only once. The specimen was PBMCs. All receptors come from a woman aged 25 to 45 in good health and CMV-seronegative.

The gene calls are TRBV11-2 and TRBJ1-2, with D possibly TRBD1 on 5 matching bases. Trimming left V 5 bases short and J 4 bases short, with 20 bases between. Germline assignment: CDR1 SGHAT and CDR2 FQNNGV. This CDR3 is built from 16 residues. The CDR3 region has the DNA TGTGCCAGCAGCCCATTTGCGGGAGCGGGGGTCTATGGCTACACCTTC. It is translated as CASSPFAGAGVYGYTF.

The chain recombines TRBV4-2 with TRBJ2-2; tentatively, D is TRBD2 (6 bases). Trimming shortened V by 0 bases and J by 5 bases, and 13 bases separated the two germline ends. The CDR3 contains 16 residues. Germline assignment: CDR1 LGHNA and CDR2 YNFKEQ. The CDR3 DNA sequence: TGTGCCAGCAGCCAAGATTTAGGAGGGCCGACCGGGGAGCTGTTTTTT. Protein sequence: CASSQDLGGPTGELFF.

This clone has a handful of counts. This chain joins TRBV28 and TRBJ1-2, with D possibly being TRBD1 (6 bases). Trimming shortened V by 8 bases and J by 4 bases, and 23 bases separated the two germline ends. The CDR3 length is 16 residues. Germline V lookup: CDR1 MDHEN, CDR2 SYDVKM. The CDR3 loop reads CASRTEQALGGYGYTF. DNA of the CDR3: TGTGCCAGCCGTACGGAACAGGCGTTAGGGGGCTATGGCTACACCTTC.

This clone was seen a handful of times. The chain uses TRBV7-8 and TRBJ2-1, with 9 bases lining up with TRBD1. Trimming took 5 bases from V and 8 from J; bases not matched to a gene: 13. This CDR3 has 16 amino acids. Germline-derived CDR1 and CDR2 are SGHVS and FQNEAQ. CDR3 sequence reads: CASSPTWGTGSDEQFF. DNA of the CDR3: TGTGCCAGCAGCCCGACCTGGGGGACAGGGTCGGATGAGCAGTTCTTC.

In DNA form, the CDR3 reads TGTGCCAGCAGCTTAGTCGGTGCCCGGGAGACCCAGTACTTC. Protein: CASSLVGARETQYF. This chain links TRBV7-9 with TRBJ2-5; D gene uncertain. The CDR3 length is 14 residues. Looked up from germline, CDR1 is SEHNR and CDR2 is FQNEAQ (reference sequence). Trimming stripped 1 base from V and 5 bases from J, with 11 bases between.

There are a few counts of this clone. The genes are TRBV27 and TRBJ2-1; 7 bases match TRBD2. V was clipped by 5 bases and J by 3 bases; unmatched bases: 10. CDR1 MNHEY and CDR2 SMNVEV come from the germline V gene (reference sequence). The CDR3 sequence is 16 residues long. The CDR3 loop reads CASSNTHSGYYNEQFF. CDR3 in DNA: TGTGCCAGCAGTAACACCCATAGCGGGTACTACAATGAGCAGTTCTTC.

This clone was seen only once. The chain recombines TRBV14 with TRBJ2-2; D remains unclear. This CDR3 comprises 15 residues. Between the trimmed V and J ends, which lost 1 base and 5 bases, there was a span of 11 bases. Looked up from germline, CDR1 is SGHDN and CDR2 is FVKESK. As DNA, the CDR3 is TGTGCCAGCAGCCAAGGAAGCAGGTGGACCGGGGAGCTGTTTTTT. It yields the protein CASSQGSRWTGELFF.

The V call is TRBV9, the J call TRBJ2-3; 10 bases line up with TRBD2. V shed 1 base and J 1 base; nucleotides not matched to a gene: 0. The CDR3 extends over 15 amino acids. Germline V gene data show CDR1 as SGDLS and CDR2 as YYNGEE. The CDR3 DNA sequence: TGTGCCAGCAGCGTACTAGCGGGGGGCACAGATACGCAGTATTTT. Translated, it gives CASSVLAGGTDTQYF. The complete variable domain, with remaining parts taken from reference TRBV9 and TRBJ2-3, reads DSGVTQTPKHLITATGQRVTLRCSPRSGDLSVYWYQQSLDQGLQFLIQYYNGEERAKGNILERFSAQQFPDLHSELNLSSLELGDSALYFCASSVLAGGTDTQYFGPGTRLTVL.

The V call is TRBV18, the J call TRBJ1-2; possible D gene TRBD1, 6 bases. Germline values: CDR1 KGHSH, CDR2 LQKENI. This CDR3 is built from 14 residues. The V and J ends lost 6 bases and 8 bases respectively, with 19 bases between them. The CDR3 region is CASSQNRDAKGYTF. The CDR3 nucleotides read TGTGCCAGCTCGCAAAACAGGGATGCGAAAGGCTACACCTTC.

The CDR3 loop is CASSAVLGNQPQHF. CDR3 in DNA: TGTGCCAGCAGTGCAGTCCTCGGCAATCAGCCCCAGCATTTT. This chain joins TRBV28 and TRBJ1-5; D gene uncertain. This CDR3 is built from 14 residues. Trimming cost V 5 bases and J 2 bases, with 10 bases left between them. Germline V gene data show CDR1 as MDHEN and CDR2 as SYDVKM. Full variable domain (outside the CDR3, taken from reference TRBV28 and TRBJ1-5): DVKVTQSSRYLVKRTGEKVFLECVQDMDHENMFWYRQDPGLGLRLIYFSYDVKMKEKGDIPEGYSVSREKKERFSLILESASTNQTSMYLCASSAVLGNQPQHFGDGTRLSIL.

V is TRBV2 and J is TRBJ1-6, with D unresolved. Germline-derived CDR1 and CDR2 are SNHLY and FYNNEI. V was trimmed by 3 bases and J by 10 bases, leaving 7 bases between them. This CDR3 has 12 residues. CDR3: CASSDRGSPLHF. CDR3 sequence (DNA): TGTGCCAGCAGTGACCGGGGATCACCCCTCCACTTT.

This chain joins TRBV11-1 and TRBJ2-7; 11 bases agree with TRBD1. Looked up from germline, CDR1 is SGHAT and CDR2 is FQDESV (reference sequence). V gave up 3 bases and J gave up 3 bases; unmatched junction bases: 4. The CDR3 extends over 15 amino acids. CDR3 sequence (DNA): TGTGCCAGCAGCTTGGGGACAGGGGGTCTCTACGAGCAGTACGTC. Its protein product is CASSLGTGGLYEQYV.

This clone was seen a single time. This chain connects TRBV11-3 to TRBJ1-1; perhaps TRBD1 as D (6 bases). V dropped 3 bases and J dropped 1 base, with 6 bases sitting between them. CDR1 and CDR2 from the germline V gene are SGHNT and YENEEA. The CDR3 covers 13 residues. The CDR3 region is CASSLTGNTEAFF. In DNA form, the CDR3 reads TGTGCCAGCAGCTTGACAGGGAACACTGAAGCTTTCTTT.

This sequence joins TRBV28 and TRBJ1-3; tentative D call: TRBD1 (6 bases). Trimming removed 7 bases from V and 3 bases from J, with 13 bases in between. CDR1 and CDR2 (germline): MDHEN, SYDVKM. This CDR3 has 14 residues. The CDR3: CASKRQANGNTIYF. The CDR3 DNA follows: TGTGCCAGCAAACGACAGGCGAATGGAAACACCATATATTTT. Based on the CDR3 plus reference TRBV28 and TRBJ1-3, the full variable domain is DVKVTQSSRYLVKRTGEKVFLECVQDMDHENMFWYRQDPGLGLRLIYFSYDVKMKEKGDIPEGYSVSREKKERFSLILESASTNQTSMYLCASKRQANGNTIYFGEGSWLTVV.

The gene calls are TRBV27 and TRBJ1-1; 7 nucleotides line up with TRBD1. The CDR3 is 13 residues long. V lost 6 bases to trimming and J lost 4 bases; unmatched junction nucleotides: 5. Germline V gene sequence: CDR1 MNHEY, CDR2 SMNVEV (reference sequence). The CDR3 is CASRKGARTEAFF. DNA for the CDR3: TGTGCCAGCAGAAAGGGGGCGCGCACTGAAGCTTTCTTT.

In its sample, this clone was seen a few times. J is TRBJ1-2 and V is TRBV20-1; a weak D match, TRBD1 (5 bases). CDR1 DFQATT and CDR2 SNEGSKA come from the germline V gene (reference sequence). CDR3 length equals 11 residues. Trimming removed 6 bases from V and 7 bases from J, with 12 bases in between. The chain's CDR3 is CSAGGATGYTF. The DNA of the CDR3 is TGCAGTGCCGGCGGGGCGACTGGCTACACCTTC.

Only a few counts were recorded for this clone. The chain couples TRBV11-2 to TRBJ2-5, with 7 bases aligning to TRBD2. J was trimmed by 2 bases and V by 4 bases; bases with no gene match: 7. Germline V lookup: CDR1 SGHAT, CDR2 FQNNGV. The CDR3 totals 15 residues. CDR3 residues: CASSSLDGRQETQYF. CDR3 nucleotides: TGTGCCAGCAGCTCGCTAGACGGGAGGCAAGAGACCCAGTACTTC. Full variable domain (missing parts from reference TRBV11-2 and TRBJ2-5): EAGVAQSPRYKIIEKRQSVAFWCNPISGHATLYWYQQILGQGPKLLIQFQNNGVVDDSQLPKDRFSAERLKGVDSTLKIQPAKLEDSAVYLCASSSLDGRQETQYFGPGTRLLVL.

This rearrangement joins TRBV11-3 to TRBJ2-2; D ambiguous. This CDR3 contains 13 residues. The germline V gene encodes CDR1 SGHNT and CDR2 YENEEA. V was cut by 5 bases and J by 7 bases, with 11 bases left in between. The DNA of the CDR3 is TGTGCCAGCAGCGTCAATCGCGGCGGGGAGCTGTTTTTT. It codes for CASSVNRGGELFF.

This clone has just a few counts. V usage is TRBV27 and J usage is TRBJ2-5; a weak D match, TRBD2 (6 bases). V was cut by 5 bases and J by 4 bases, with 20 bases left in between. The CDR3 sequence is 16 residues long. Germline V gene data show CDR1 as MNHEY and CDR2 as SMNVEV (reference sequence). This CDR3 reads CASSQRGLRGSETQYF. CDR3 nucleotides: TGTGCCAGCAGTCAAAGGGGACTTCGCGGATCAGAGACCCAGTACTTC.

The J gene is TRBJ2-7, the V gene TRBV19; TRBD1 agrees at 7 bases. The CDR3 is made up of 13 amino acids. Germline-derived CDR1 and CDR2 are LNHDA and SQIVND (reference sequence). Unmatched junction bases numbered 8, after V lost 8 bases and J lost 4 bases. The chain's CDR3 is CASGDSRAYEQYF. DNA for the CDR3: TGTGCCAGTGGGGACAGCCGGGCATACGAGCAGTACTTC.

This sequence joins TRBV19 and TRBJ2-3; the D gene is possibly TRBD2 (6 bases). CDR1 LNHDA and CDR2 SQIVND come from the germline V gene (reference sequence). Trimming left V 5 bases short and J 6 bases short, with 12 bases between. CDR3 size: 13 residues. CDR3 nucleotide sequence: TGTGCCAGTAGTGGGGGGACTCGCGATACGCAGTATTTT. Its translation is CASSGGTRDTQYF. Supplemented by reference TRBV19 and TRBJ2-3, the full variable domain reads DGGITQSPKYLFRKEGQNVTLSCEQNLNHDAMYWYRQDPGQGLRLIYYSQIVNDFQKGDIAEGYSVSREKKESFPLTVTSAQKNPTAFYLCASSGGTRDTQYFGPGTRLTVL.

The chain has TRBV5-6 and TRBJ2-3; perhaps TRBD2 as D (5 bases). From germline, CDR1 is SGHDT and CDR2 YYEEEE. CDR3 length: 15 amino acids. Trimming stripped 0 bases from V and 6 bases from J, with 14 bases between. The CDR3 reads CASSLVRSGGDTQYF. The DNA for the CDR3 is TGTGCCAGCAGCTTGGTGCGGTCCGGCGGGGATACGCAGTATTTT.

The chain carries TRBV29-1 and TRBJ2-5, with D possibly TRBD1 on 5 matching bases. The J call may be mistaken, given a closer DNA end match to TRBJ2-7. The CDR3 length is 13 residues. Germline V CDR1 and CDR2: SQVTM, ANQGSEA. CDR3 sequence reads: CSVEQGSSYEQYF. The CDR3 DNA reads as TGCAGCGTTGAACAGGGTAGTTCCTACGAGCAGTACTTC.

This clone turned up a few times. In DNA form, the CDR3 reads TGTGCCAGCAGTGACCGGGGAACCGGGGAGCTGTTTTTT. Its protein product is CASSDRGTGELFF. The chain has TRBV2 and TRBJ2-2, with D possibly matching TRBD2 (5 bases). The V gene lost 3 bases and the J gene lost 5 bases, with 7 bases spanning the gap. The germline CDR1 and CDR2 sequences are SNHLY and FYNNEI. There are 13 residues in the CDR3.

This clone appeared once. The gene calls are TRBV5-1 and TRBJ2-3, with a tentative D call TRBD2 (5 bases). The CDR3 is made up of 15 amino acids. CDR1 and CDR2 from the germline V gene are SGHRS and YFSETQ. The V end lost 4 bases, the J end lost 4 bases, and 16 bases lay between the germline ends. CDR3 sequence: CASSTNWERSDTQYF. CDR3 DNA sequence: TGCGCCAGCAGCACGAACTGGGAGAGGTCAGATACGCAGTATTTT.

This sequence joins TRBV5-1 and TRBJ1-1; a weak D match, TRBD1 (6 bases). CDR1 is SGHRS and CDR2 is YFSETQ in the germline V gene. V was shortened by 9 bases and J by 1 base, with 16 bases between the two germline ends. The CDR3 has 14 amino acids. The CDR3, as DNA: TGCGCCACCAACGCCGGGACACAGAACACTGAAGCTTTCTTT. Amino acids: CATNAGTQNTEAFF.

This chain connects TRBV5-1 to TRBJ2-5; D may be TRBD2 (5 bases). The CDR3 is 15 amino acids. Trimming cost V 4 bases and J 1 base, with 14 bases left between them. CDR1 is SGHRS and CDR2 is YFSETQ in the germline V gene. CDR3 DNA: TGCGCCAGCAGCGACGCTAGCACGACCCAAGAGACCCAGTACTTC. Protein: CASSDASTTQETQYF.

The chain employs TRBV28 and TRBJ1-6; no reliable D call. V lost 3 bases, J lost 7 bases, and 16 bases lay in between. This CDR3 is 16 amino acids long. Germline V gene sequence: CDR1 MDHEN, CDR2 SYDVKM. The CDR3 spells CASSFITEGTNSPLHF. The CDR3 DNA follows: TGTGCCAGCAGTTTTATAACAGAGGGTACGAATTCACCCCTCCACTTT.

This sequence joins TRBV7-9 and TRBJ1-2; 12 positions agree with TRBD1. This CDR3 region has 15 residues. Trimming removed 4 bases from V and 7 bases from J; junction bases left unmatched: 7. Germline lookup yields CDR1 SEHNR and CDR2 FQNEAQ (reference sequence). The chain's CDR3 is CASSSGGQGAGGYTF. The CDR3, as DNA: TGTGCCAGCAGCTCCGGGGGACAGGGGGCGGGTGGCTACACCTTC. Based on the CDR3 plus reference TRBV7-9 and TRBJ1-2, the full variable domain is DTGVSQNPRHKITKRGQNVTFRCDPISEHNRLYWYRQTLGQGPEFLTYFQNEAQLEKSRLLSDRFSAERPKGSFSTLEIQRTEQGDSAMYLCASSSGGQGAGGYTFGSGTRLTVV.

This clone was counted only a few times. This sequence joins TRBV5-1 and TRBJ2-5; 7 positions match TRBD1. The CDR3 has 16 residues. Per germline, CDR1 SGHRS and CDR2 YFSETQ. Losses at the gene ends were 2 bases for V and 2 bases for J; bases not matched to a gene: 9. In DNA, the CDR3 is TGCGCCAGCAGCTTTCCTGACAGGGCTCAACAAGAGACCCAGTACTTC. Its translation: CASSFPDRAQQETQYF.